Reported below is one TCR beta chain. Its antigen has not been determined. No much larger clone exists at a distance of one base, and base qualities are not known. These data come from a study of blood T cell repertoires in COVID-19 (dated by TCRdb to about 2020). Study-wide context: Samples covering the acute and convalescent phases of COVID-19 were provided by collaborators in the United States, Italy and Spain. The material from the prospective study consisted of cDNA or gDNA derived from T cells, B-cell-depleted T cells, or PBMCs. Deeply sampled blood TCRbeta repertoires from subjects exposed to, actively infected with, or recovered from COVID-19 were included in the dataset. A freely available public database, intended as a resource for researchers studying the immune response to SARS-CoV-2, is where the repertoires were released. Samples were obtained from the ongoing ImmuneRACE study (first 160 participants) and from about 1,300 subjects provided by 6 global collaborators. A de-identified subject ID, COVID-19 status, age in years and sex were almost always included in the sample metadata. Where HLA class I and class II types were available, the types were taken from metadata supplied by the sample provider, not from assay-based typing.

After removal of 0 bases from V and 4 bases from J, the junction retains 5 bases not matched to a gene. According to the germline V gene, CDR1 reads SGHDT and CDR2 reads YYEEEE. The CDR3 holds 15 amino acids from the cysteine to the phenylalanine. The kept DNA is CDR3 alone, 45 bases in frame from the first base. Here is what the overall study found, with its caveats: The amount of clinical and demographic metadata varied by source and participant and was provided uncurated.

Collaborating institutions collected whole blood in K2EDTA tubes following their own protocols. For TCRbeta analysis, collaborators shipped samples as frozen whole blood, isolated PBMCs, or DNA extracted from either of those sample types. TCRbeta CDR3 regions were amplified from genomic DNA using the immunoSEQ Assay, a bias-controlled multiplex PCR. The original methods were these. The number of nucleated cells in each sample was estimated by amplification of reference gene primers within the assay. To quantify the absolute abundance of each unique TCRbeta CDR3 rearrangement, sequence reads were collapsed and filtered. Productive Simpson clonality was computed per sample as the square root of Simpson's diversity index over productive rearrangements. Held by TCRdb, this immuneACCESS table contains in-frame sequences only and omits some clones. Under half of the omission traces to an unresolved V gene where checked; the cause of the rest is unknown. The V and J calls and clone size come from that table; D and trimming were worked out from the DNA. For this sample there are some 350,000 clones; around 83% appear just once. Of the sample, 3% is held by the ten largest clones.

The V and J segments used are TRBV5-6 and TRBJ1-2; 8 central bases correspond to TRBD1. This clonotype was sampled from a man aged 25 to 40 with active or convalescent COVID-19. The source material was peripheral blood. The CDR3 in this case is CASSLVYQGAYGYTF. The nucleotide sequence is TGTGCCAGCAGCTTGGTCTATCAGGGGGCCTATGGCTACACCTTC.